This T cell receptor beta chain comes out of a study of CD8 T cells in Susac syndrome. The RNA input was about 0.5 to 1 ug, and it was reverse transcribed with random hexamers. One entry per CDR3 protein, called by TCRdb with MiXCR from the immunoSEQ multiplex PCR reads. The sample carries around 120,000 distinct CDR3 sequences, 90% to 95% recorded once. Trimming cost V 5 bases and J 5 bases, with 18 bases left between them. The CDR3 consists of 15 residues. The germline CDR1 and CDR2 sequences are GTSNPN and SVGIG (reference sequence). The specimen sequenced was CD4+ T cells from PBMCs. The source is a human donor with multiple sclerosis. The chain is built from TRBV30 and TRBJ2-2; either TRBD1 or TRBD2 may supply D (6 bases each). The DNA for the CDR3 is TGTGCCTGGGACCTAGGGGGGCCGGGGACCGGGGAGCTGTTTTTT. It yields the protein CAWDLGGPGTGELFF.